The rows below give T cell receptor beta chains drawn from one sample of a study of blood T cell repertoires in COVID-19. Repertoires were generated with immunoSEQ multiplex PCR, while TCRdb's copy carries only in-frame clones and drops some. Among some 240,000 clones, 80% to 95% were seen once, and the ten largest hold 0.82%. Source material: peripheral blood. Every receptor here comes from a man aged 60 to 75 with COVID-19, enrolled during active disease. Both conserved end residues are part of each CDR3. D genes are given only for firm matches. Some rows mark clone size as missing; the rest say once, few, many or name a class of expanded clone.

V: TRBV6-5; D: NA; J: TRBJ1-1; size: NA; DNA: TGTGCCAGCATTATACAGGGTCAAGGGGCTGAAGCTTTCTTT; CDR3: CASIIQGQGAEAFF
V: TRBV15; D: NA; J: TRBJ2-4; size: NA; DNA: TGTGCCACCAGCAGAGATAGAGAGGGTCGGTACTTC; CDR3: CATSRDREGRYF
V: TRBV5-1; D: NA; J: TRBJ2-7; size: NA; DNA: TGCGCCAGCAGCTTGGTGGCGGGAACCTACGAGCAGTACTTC; CDR3: CASSLVAGTYEQYF
V: TRBV5-1; D: NA; J: TRBJ2-1; size: NA; DNA: TGCGCCAGCAGCTTGGAAAGAGGGAAGGAGCAGTTCTTC; CDR3: CASSLERGKEQFF
V: TRBV28; D: NA; J: TRBJ1-3; size: NA; DNA: TGTGCCAGCAGTTATTTCGGACTCTCTGGAAACACCATATATTTT; CDR3: CASSYFGLSGNTIYF
V: TRBV7-2; D: NA; J: TRBJ1-2; size: NA; DNA: TGTGCCAGCAGCCCGGCCGTGACAGCTAACTATGGCTACACCTTC; CDR3: CASSPAVTANYGYTF
V: TRBV19; D: TRBD1; J: TRBJ2-7; size: NA; DNA: TGTGCCAGTAGTCCCAGGGGCCGACAGGGGGCGAAGTCGTTTGGCGAGCAGTACTTC; CDR3: CASSPRGRQGAKSFGEQYF
V: TRBV5-4; D: NA; J: TRBJ2-7; size: NA; DNA: TGTGCCAGCAGCGGCGGCAAAGCGGCCTCGAGCTCCTACGAGCAGTACTTC; CDR3: CASSGGKAASSSYEQYF
V: TRBV5-1; D: TRBD1; J: TRBJ1-4; size: NA; DNA: TGCGCCAGCAGCCTTGGGGACAGGGGGAATAATGAAAAACTGTTTTTT; CDR3: CASSLGDRGNNEKLFF
V: TRBV9; D: NA; J: TRBJ1-5; size: NA; DNA: TGTGCCAGCAGCGTAGCTGGGGGGAATCAGCCCCAGCATTTT; CDR3: CASSVAGGNQPQHF
V: TRBV29-1; D: NA; J: TRBJ1-1; size: NA; DNA: TGCAGCGTTGTGACACAGTTGAACACTGAAGCTTTCTTT; CDR3: CSVVTQLNTEAFF
V: TRBV18; D: NA; J: TRBJ1-2; size: once; DNA: TGTGCCAGCTCACCACCCGGACAGCCCTATGGCTACACCTTC; CDR3: CASSPPGQPYGYTF
V: TRBV28; D: NA; J: TRBJ2-1; size: NA; DNA: TGTGCCAGCAGTTTGGGCGGGGCCTCCTACAATGAGCAGTTCTTC; CDR3: CASSLGGASYNEQFF
V: TRBV7-2; D: TRBD2; J: TRBJ2-1; size: NA; DNA: TGTGCCAGCAGCTCACCATTTATAGCGGGGGGGCCGTACAATGAGCAGTTCTTC; CDR3: CASSSPFIAGGPYNEQFF
V: TRBV5-1; D: TRBD2; J: TRBJ2-5; size: once; DNA: TGCGCCAGCAGCTCCCTAACGACTAGCGGGAGAGAAGAGACCCAGTACTTC; CDR3: CASSSLTTSGREETQYF
V: TRBV28; D: NA; J: TRBJ2-7; size: NA; DNA: TGTGCCAGCAGCCGAGATTACGAGCAGTACTTC; CDR3: CASSRDYEQYF
V: TRBV29-1; D: TRBD1; J: TRBJ2-2; size: once; DNA: TGCAGCGTTGCTAGACAGGGGAACGGGGAGCTGTTTTTT; CDR3: CSVARQGNGELFF
V: TRBV19; D: TRBD1; J: TRBJ1-1; size: NA; DNA: TGTGCCAGTAGTATGGGACAGGGTGTCGAAACTGAAGCTTTCTTT; CDR3: CASSMGQGVETEAFF
V: TRBV5-5; D: NA; J: TRBJ1-4; size: NA; DNA: TGTGCCAGCGGAGGGTCTCATGAAAAACTGTTTTTT; CDR3: CASGGSHEKLFF
V: TRBV4-1; D: NA; J: TRBJ2-3; size: NA; DNA: TGCGCCAGCAGCCAAGACGCCTTCTCGAGCGGGAGCACAGATACGCAGTATTTT; CDR3: CASSQDAFSSGSTDTQYF
V: TRBV18; D: NA; J: TRBJ2-1; size: few; DNA: TGTGCCAGCTCCATTACGGGCGAGCGGAAAAATGAGCAGTTCTTC; CDR3: CASSITGERKNEQFF
V: TRBV4-2; D: NA; J: TRBJ1-3; size: NA; DNA: TGTGCCAGCAGCCCAGGTCTTATGGCTGGAAACACCATATATTTT; CDR3: CASSPGLMAGNTIYF
V: TRBV7-8; D: TRBD1; J: TRBJ2-1; size: NA; DNA: TGTGCCAGCAGCCAAGGACAGGGGGCGTACAATGAGCAGTTCTTC; CDR3: CASSQGQGAYNEQFF
V: TRBV10-3; D: TRBD1; J: TRBJ2-7; size: NA; DNA: TGTGCCAACAACCACAGGGGCCCTGAGTACGAGCAGTACTTC; CDR3: CANNHRGPEYEQYF